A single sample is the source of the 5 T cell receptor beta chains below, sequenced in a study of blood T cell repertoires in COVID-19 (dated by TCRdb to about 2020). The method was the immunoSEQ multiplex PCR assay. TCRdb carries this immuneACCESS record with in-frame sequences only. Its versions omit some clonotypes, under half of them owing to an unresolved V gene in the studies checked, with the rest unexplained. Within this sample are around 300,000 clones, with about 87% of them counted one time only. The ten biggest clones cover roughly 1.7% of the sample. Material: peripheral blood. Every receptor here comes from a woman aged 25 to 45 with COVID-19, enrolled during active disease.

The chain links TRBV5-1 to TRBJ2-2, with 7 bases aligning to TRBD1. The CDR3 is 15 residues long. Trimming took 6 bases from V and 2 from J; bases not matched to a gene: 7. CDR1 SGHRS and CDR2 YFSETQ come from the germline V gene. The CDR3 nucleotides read TGCGCCAGCATGGGGGCAGGGGGAAACACCGGGGAGCTGTTTTTT. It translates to CASMGAGGNTGELFF.

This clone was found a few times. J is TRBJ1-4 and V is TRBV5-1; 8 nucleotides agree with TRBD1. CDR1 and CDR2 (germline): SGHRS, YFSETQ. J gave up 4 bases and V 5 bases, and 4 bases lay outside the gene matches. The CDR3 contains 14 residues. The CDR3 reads CASRTGQVNEKLFF. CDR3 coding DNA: TGCGCCAGCAGAACGGGACAGGTTAATGAAAAACTGTTTTTT.

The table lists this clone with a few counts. CDR3 protein: CASSQDKENSGNTIYF. As DNA, the CDR3 is TGTGCCAGCAGCCAAGATAAGGAGAACTCTGGAAACACCATATATTTT. The chain has TRBV4-2 and TRBJ1-3; D ambiguous. CDR1 and CDR2 (germline): LGHNA, YNFKEQ. The V end lost 0 bases, the J end lost 0 bases, and 9 bases lay between the germline ends. There are 16 residues in the CDR3.

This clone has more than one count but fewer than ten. CDR3 in amino acids: CATRLATEAFF. Written as DNA, the CDR3 is TGTGCAACCAGATTGGCCACTGAAGCTTTCTTT. The chain is built from TRBV7-9 and TRBJ1-1; D gene unclear. The germline CDR1 and CDR2 sequences are SEHNR and FQNEAQ (reference sequence). This CDR3 has 11 amino acids.

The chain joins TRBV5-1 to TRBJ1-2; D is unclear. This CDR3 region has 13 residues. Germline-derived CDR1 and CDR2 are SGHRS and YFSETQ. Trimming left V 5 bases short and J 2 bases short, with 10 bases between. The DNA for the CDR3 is TGCGCCAGCAGTACTCGGGGAAACTATGGCTACACCTTC. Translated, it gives CASSTRGNYGYTF.